The 9 T cell receptor beta chains in this list originate from one sample, sequenced in a study of shared clonotypes between healthy human individuals. TCRdb's table, derived via immunoSEQ multiplex PCR, lists solely in-frame clones and lacks some. This table holds about 2 million clones, 95% found once. Material for sequencing was naive CD4+ T cells sorted from blood. The subset denotes: CD45RA+ positively selected. The receptors come from a young man in good health.

The chain is built from TRBV15 and TRBJ1-4; 8 nucleotides match TRBD1. Germline-derived CDR1 and CDR2 are LNHNV and YYDKDF (reference sequence). This CDR3 is built from 14 residues. The junction had 5 bases not matched to a gene; V was cut back by 7 bases and J by 4 bases. The CDR3 bases are TGTGCCACCACCGGGACAGGCCATAATGAAAAACTGTTTTTT. Translated: CATTGTGHNEKLFF.

Notes on this clone: In the same sample, other DNA sequences code for this CDR3. V is TRBV2 and J is TRBJ1-1; D possibly corresponds to TRBD1 (5 bases). This CDR3 region has 13 residues. Trimming shortened V by 4 bases and J by 4 bases, and 10 bases separated the two germline ends. Germline CDR1 SNHLY, CDR2 FYNNEI. The CDR3 sequence: CASSVGRGTEAFF. The CDR3 region has the DNA TGTGCCAGCAGTGTGGGACGGGGCACTGAAGCTTTCTTT.

This clone is a singleton in its sample. Its ends do not fully match the called genes, so a read error is possible. This chain links TRBV7-9 with TRBJ2-5; unclear D gene. This CDR3 has 14 residues. Germline V gives CDR1 SEHNR, CDR2 FQNEAQ (reference sequence). The CDR3 bases are TGTGCCAGCAGCTTAGGCAGCGCGCAAGGGACCCAGTACTTC. Protein sequence: CASSLGSAQGTQYF.

This clone was observed once. The genes are TRBV18 and TRBJ2-2; no clear D. V lost 3 bases and J lost 0, with 5 bases in between. CDR3 size: 14 residues. Germline CDR1 KGHSH, CDR2 LQKENI. CDR3 sequence: CASSPATNTGELFF. DNA for the CDR3: TGTGCCAGCTCACCGGCCACGAACACCGGGGAGCTGTTTTTT.

The chain recombines TRBV11-2 with TRBJ1-5; D is uncertain. V was trimmed by 3 bases and J by 2 bases, leaving 8 bases between them. CDR1 is SGHAT, CDR2 FQNNGV, per germline. This CDR3 region has 14 residues. The CDR3 DNA reads TGTGCCAGCAGCTTGAATTCGGGCAATCAGCCCCAGCATTTT. Translated: CASSLNSGNQPQHF.

The rearrangement links TRBV28 to TRBJ1-2; D might be TRBD1 (5 bases). The CDR3 sequence is 16 residues long. The V end was cut by 5 bases, the J end by 4 bases, with 20 bases between. Germline V gene data show CDR1 as MDHEN and CDR2 as SYDVKM. CDR3 amino acids: CASSIPTGGTLYGYTF. The CDR3 DNA follows: TGTGCCAGCAGTATCCCCACAGGTGGGACTCTCTATGGCTACACCTTC.

The chain has TRBV2 and TRBJ1-5; D is perhaps TRBD1 (5 bases). Germline assignment: CDR1 SNHLY and CDR2 FYNNEI. Deletions cut 3 bases from V and 4 bases from J, with 13 bases between. The CDR3 extends over 15 amino acids. CDR3: CASSDQGGENQPQHF. The CDR3 DNA follows: TGTGCCAGCAGTGACCAGGGCGGCGAGAATCAGCCCCAGCATTTT.

The chain carries TRBV7-2 and TRBJ2-1; TRBD2 aligns across 9 bases. Germline V CDR1 and CDR2: SGHTA, FQGNSA. After removal of 5 bases from V and 4 bases from J, the junction contained 9 bases not matched to a gene. The CDR3 runs to 16 residues. CDR3 in DNA: TGTGCCAGCAGCCGCGGGGGGGGTTCTCGTTACAATGAGCAGTTCTTC. It specifies CASSRGGGSRYNEQFF. The full variable domain, completed using reference TRBV7-2 and TRBJ2-1, is GAGVSQSPSNKVTEKGKDVELRCDPISGHTALYWYRQSLGQGLEFLIYFQGNSAPDKSGLPSDRFSAERTGGSVSTLTIQRTQQEDSAVYLCASSRGGGSRYNEQFFGPGTRLTVL.

The genes are TRBV10-3 and TRBJ2-3; D is perhaps TRBD2 (6 bases). Trimming took off 2 bases at V and 6 bases at J, with 15 bases between the two ends. Germline CDR1 and CDR2: ENHRY and SYGVKD. This CDR3 is 15 amino acids long. Written as DNA, the CDR3 is TGTGCCATCAGTGAGACTAGCCCTCCCGGGGATACGCAGTATTTT. This translates into CAISETSPPGDTQYF.